The 29 T cell receptor beta chains listed next were all sequenced from one sample in a study of blood T cells in healthy people across ages. With a J-beta primer mix and a sample-barcoded 5' primer, a second PCR ran about 7 to 12 cycles. TCRdb ran MiXCR on the 5' RACE reads and lists one entry per CDR3 protein. The sample includes 1.5 million to 2 million distinct CDR3 sequences, more than 35% of them seen just once. Input material: blood. Every receptor here comes from a human donor in good health.

This clonotype occurred a few times. The chain uses TRBV28 and TRBJ1-2; TRBD1 might be the D (6 bases). The germline CDR1 and CDR2 sequences are MDHEN and SYDVKM. The CDR3 is made up of 14 amino acids. Between the trimmed V and J ends, which lost 6 bases and 5 bases, there was a span of 16 bases. The CDR3, as DNA: TGTGCCAGCAGCTTCCCAGGGGATGAGTATGGCTACACCTTC. Its translation is CASSFPGDEYGYTF.

The rearrangement uses TRBV7-7 and TRBJ2-1; 9 bases are a match to TRBD1. This CDR3 is 13 amino acids long. Germline values: CDR1 SSHAT, CDR2 FNYEAQ (reference sequence). V trimming: 5 bases; J trimming: 7 bases; junction bases outside the gene matches: 3. CDR3 region: CASSGGQGNEQFF. The CDR3 region has the DNA TGTGCCAGCAGCGGGGGACAGGGAAATGAGCAGTTCTTC.

V is TRBV30 and J is TRBJ1-1; perhaps TRBD1 as D (5 bases). V lost 5 bases and J 4 bases, leaving 14 bases between the germline ends. In germline, CDR1 is GTSNPN, CDR2 SVGIG (reference sequence). The CDR3 length is 13 residues. The DNA for the CDR3 is TGTGCCTGGGCCAGGGCTTTGGGCACTGAAGCTTTCTTT. It specifies CAWARALGTEAFF.

The chain is built from TRBV24-1 and TRBJ2-5; possibly TRBD2 for D (6 bases). V shed 3 bases and J shed 2 bases, with 12 bases lying between them. The V gene's germline CDR1 is KGHDR and CDR2 SFDVKD. The CDR3 is 15 residues long. In DNA, the CDR3 is TGTGCCACCAGTGATCCGGGACGGGGGCAAGAGACCCAGTACTTC. This codes for CATSDPGRGQETQYF.

The chain has TRBV9 and TRBJ1-2, with D perhaps matching TRBD1 (5 bases). V shed 0 bases and J shed 2 bases, with 5 bases lying between them. The CDR3 is 13 amino acids. CDR1 and CDR2 from the germline V gene are SGDLS and YYNGEE. CDR3 protein: CASSVGDNYGYTF. Written as DNA, the CDR3 is TGTGCCAGCAGCGTAGGGGACAACTATGGCTACACCTTC.

The V gene is TRBV29-1, the J gene TRBJ2-5, with D uncertain. CDR1 and CDR2 from the germline V gene are SQVTM and ANQGSEA. The V gene lost 7 bases and the J gene lost 2 bases, with 20 bases spanning the gap. The CDR3 length is 15 residues. CDR3 sequence reads: CSADRRGPVQETQYF. The CDR3 DNA sequence: TGCAGCGCTGACCGACGTGGGCCGGTTCAAGAGACCCAGTACTTC.

This clonotype was seen a handful of times. The chain couples TRBV24-1 to TRBJ2-1; D is possibly TRBD2 (5 bases). The CDR3 contains 12 residues. Trimming cost V 4 bases and J 8 bases, with 8 bases left between them. Germline V gives CDR1 KGHDR, CDR2 SFDVKD. CDR3 loop: CATSDPGDEQFF. The CDR3 DNA follows: TGTGCCACCAGTGACCCCGGGGATGAGCAGTTCTTC.

This chain connects TRBV7-9 to TRBJ2-5; 10 bases are a match to TRBD1. V shed 4 bases, J shed 11 bases, and the junction held 22 bases outside the gene matches. The V gene's germline CDR1 is SEHNR and CDR2 FQNEAQ (reference sequence). The CDR3 loop spans 18 amino acids. The CDR3 bases are TGTGCCAGCAGCTCAGACAGGGGGCGCGGCCCCCGGCGATTCGGGCAGTACTTC. This translates into CASSSDRGRGPRRFGQYF.

This chain links TRBV2 with TRBJ1-2; weak D call: TRBD1 (6 bases). V was trimmed by 2 bases and J by 6 bases, leaving 10 bases between them. The CDR3 consists of 13 residues. The germline V gene encodes CDR1 SNHLY and CDR2 FYNNEI. The CDR3 loop is CASSETGSDGYTF. In DNA, the CDR3 is TGTGCCAGCAGTGAAACAGGGAGTGATGGCTACACCTTC.

This clonotype was found a few times. This chain uses TRBV7-9 with TRBJ1-1, with TRBD1 as a possible D gene (5 bases). Trimming shortened V by 1 base and J by 6 bases, and 12 bases separated the two germline ends. The germline gives CDR1 SEHNR, CDR2 FQNEAQ (reference sequence). The CDR3 length is 14 residues. In nucleotides, the CDR3 is TGTGCCAGCAGCTTAGAGGCCAGGGTCGCTGAAGCTTTCTTT. Protein: CASSLEARVAEAFF.

With respect to this clonotype: The junction shows a germline mismatch at one end, possibly a read error. This chain connects TRBV4-2 to TRBJ2-7; D uncertain. This CDR3 spans 15 amino acids. Germline loops: CDR1 LGHNA, CDR2 YNFKEQ. CDR3: CTSSHTSASSYEQYF. The DNA of the CDR3 is TGTACCAGCAGCCACACAAGCGCCTCCTCCTACGAGCAGTACTTC.

This clonotype was observed at least ten times. V is TRBV29-1 and J is TRBJ2-7; possible D gene TRBD1, 7 bases. The CDR3 length is 12 residues. The ends were cut back, 7 bases at V and 6 bases at J, with 16 bases in the middle. CDR1 is SQVTM and CDR2 is ANQGSEA in the germline V gene. The CDR3 sequence is CSASQGGTEQYF. The DNA of the CDR3 is TGCAGCGCCAGCCAGGGGGGTACCGAGCAGTACTTC.

This clonotype turned up a few times. The J gene is TRBJ2-3, the V gene TRBV28; 8 bases fit TRBD2. Germline loops: CDR1 MDHEN, CDR2 SYDVKM. The CDR3 extends over 12 amino acids. Trimming cost V 10 bases and J 5 bases; bases outside gene matches: 5. CDR3 loop: CATMTSEDTQYF. The CDR3, as DNA: TGTGCCACCATGACTAGCGAAGATACGCAGTATTTT.

The rearrangement joins TRBV7-2 to TRBJ2-3; D is undetermined. The ends were cut back, 3 bases at V and 5 bases at J, with 9 bases in the middle. The CDR3 is 13 residues long. Germline CDR1 reads SGHTA; CDR2 reads FQGNSA. The CDR3 here is CASSFGQEDTQYF. DNA of the CDR3: TGTGCCAGCAGCTTTGGGCAGGAAGATACGCAGTATTTT.

Remarks on this clonotype: Germline and junction disagree at one end, which may indicate a read error. V gene TRBV27 combines with J gene TRBJ2-1, with TRBD2 identical over 7 bases. This CDR3 region has 14 residues. CDR1 and CDR2 from the germline V gene are MNHEY and SMNVEV (reference sequence). CDR3 sequence (DNA): TGTGCCAGCAGCCCGGGACTACCTAACAATGAGCGGTTCTTC. Translating gives CASSPGLPNNERFF.

The chain couples TRBV7-8 to TRBJ1-2; D gene uncertain. Between the trimmed V and J ends, which lost 1 base and 0 bases, there was a span of 21 bases. The CDR3 contains 19 residues. In germline, CDR1 is SGHVS, CDR2 FQNEAQ. CDR3 region: CASSLVLDSRTEPNYGYTF. The CDR3 DNA reads as TGTGCCAGCAGCTTAGTATTGGACTCACGAACTGAGCCTAACTATGGCTACACCTTC.

On this clonotype: One junction end does not reproduce the germline sequence, and a read error may be involved. The chain has TRBV5-1 and TRBJ2-4; D is unresolved. The V gene's germline CDR1 is SGHRS and CDR2 YFSETQ. The CDR3 is 13 amino acids. CDR3 DNA sequence: TGCGCCAGCAGCTTGGGTGGTCCTTACGAGCAGGACTTC. Protein sequence: CASSLGGPYEQDF.

The genes are TRBV27 and TRBJ2-7, with 11 positions matching TRBD2. The CDR3 totals 16 residues. Germline assignment: CDR1 MNHEY and CDR2 SMNVEV (reference sequence). The ends lost 5 bases at V and 0 bases at J; junction bases unmatched: 6. The CDR3 nucleotides are TGTGCCAGCAGTGCCTCTAGCGGGGGGCTCTCCTACGAGCAGTACTTC. This gives the protein CASSASSGGLSYEQYF.

This clonotype appeared a single time. This may be a read error, as it is one base from a much larger clone. The chain employs TRBV6-1 and TRBJ2-5, with 8 bases identical to TRBD2. Germline V gene sequence: CDR1 MNHNS, CDR2 SASEGT. The CDR3 covers 15 residues. The V and J ends lost 6 bases and 4 bases, in that order; junction bases with no gene match: 10. The CDR3 DNA is TGTGCCAGCAGCGGTTTTAGCGGGGAGGCAGAGACCCAGTACTTC. Residues: CASSGFSGEAETQYF.

On this clonotype itself: A junction boundary mismatches the germline segment, possibly from a read error. The chain uses TRBV7-2 and TRBJ2-7, with 7 bases matching TRBD1. Germline lookup yields CDR1 SGHTA and CDR2 FQGNSA. The CDR3 length is 14 residues. The CDR3, as DNA: TGTGCCGGCAGCTCCCCGACAGGGTCCTACGAGCAGTACTTC. Protein: CAGSSPTGSYEQYF.

This sequence joins TRBV2 and TRBJ1-5, with D hard to call. CDR1 SNHLY and CDR2 FYNNEI come from the germline V gene. The CDR3 has 12 residues. V dropped 8 bases and J dropped 7 bases, with 12 bases sitting between them. CDR3 region: CASAGNNQPQHF. The CDR3, as DNA: TGTGCCAGCGCCGGCAATAACCAGCCCCAGCATTTT.

This clonotype has just one count. The V call is TRBV15, the J call TRBJ2-6; D gene uncertain. V lost 1 base to trimming and J lost 4 bases, with 8 bases between them. Germline V gene data show CDR1 as LNHNV and CDR2 as YYDKDF (reference sequence). The CDR3 runs 15 residues. The CDR3 DNA follows: TGTGCCACCAGCAGAGGCCCCAGCGGGGCCAACGTCCTGACTTTC. It yields the protein CATSRGPSGANVLTF.

This clonotype was detected a few times. The chain couples TRBV4-1 to TRBJ2-1; 9 bases align to TRBD2. This CDR3 spans 16 amino acids. Per the germline V gene, CDR1 is MGHRA and CDR2 is YSYEKL. After removal of 1 base from V and 9 bases from J, the junction contained 10 bases not matched to a gene. In nucleotides, the CDR3 is TGCGCCAGCAGCCAAGTTATCGCGGGGGGGATGGGTGAGCAGTTCTTC. Protein sequence: CASSQVIAGGMGEQFF.

Note on this clonotype: Being one base from a much bigger clone, this may be a read error. The DNA for the CDR3 is TGTGCCGGCAGTCCATCTAGCGGGGGGGCCCATGAGCAGTTCTTC. As protein: CAGSPSSGGAHEQFF. V is TRBV12-3 or TRBV12-4 and J is TRBJ2-1, with TRBD2 identical over 12 bases. There are 15 residues in the CDR3.

This chain links TRBV12-3 or TRBV12-4 with TRBJ2-3; 10 positions match TRBD2. V shed 4 bases and J 0 bases; nucleotides not matched to a gene: 7. The CDR3 loop spans 17 amino acids. CDR3 DNA sequence: TGTGCCAGCAGTTCGTGGCTAGCGGGGGACAGCACAGATACGCAGTATTTT. This translates into CASSSWLAGDSTDTQYF.

This chain joins TRBV7-9 and TRBJ2-1, with 9 bases matching TRBD1. V lost 4 bases and J lost 9; bases outside the gene matches: 7. This CDR3 is 14 amino acids long. Per germline, CDR1 SEHNR and CDR2 FQNEAQ (reference sequence). Here the CDR3 reads CASSYQTGGSEQFF. The CDR3 region has the DNA TGTGCCAGCAGCTATCAGACAGGGGGGAGTGAGCAGTTCTTC.

The V call is TRBV4-3, the J call TRBJ1-1; D gene uncertain. Trimming took 4 bases from V and 4 from J, leaving 16 bases between them. CDR1 LGHNA and CDR2 YSLEER come from the germline V gene. The CDR3 has 15 amino acids. The CDR3 loop reads CASSPSGRAGTEAFF. The DNA for the CDR3 is TGCGCCAGCAGCCCCTCGGGTAGGGCCGGCACTGAAGCTTTCTTT.

This clonotype appeared a few times. CDR3 sequence: CASSLEKNYGYTF. CDR3 coding DNA: TGTGCCAGCAGCTTAGAGAAGAACTATGGCTACACCTTC. This chain uses TRBV11-3 with TRBJ1-2; no clear D. The CDR3 runs 13 residues. In germline, CDR1 is SGHNT, CDR2 YENEEA. V was shortened by 0 bases and J by 2 bases, with 4 bases between the two germline ends.

In nucleotides, the CDR3 is TGCGCCAGCAGCCAAGGGAGTTCATACTCACCCCTCCACTTT. Translating gives CASSQGSSYSPLHF. V is TRBV4-1 and J is TRBJ1-6, with D uncertain. Trimming took off 1 base at V and 10 bases at J, with 11 bases between the two ends. CDR3 length: 14 residues. Looked up from germline, CDR1 is MGHRA and CDR2 is YSYEKL.